The source of this T cell receptor beta chain is a study of T cell responses to AZD1222 COVID-19 vaccine. A remark on this clone: Its antigen is unidentified.

Trimming cost V 6 bases and J 7 bases, with 18 bases left between them. The CDR3 is 14 amino acids. Germline loops: CDR1 KGHSH, CDR2 LQKENI. TCRdb's copy holds only in-frame clones and misses some; the assay was immunoSEQ multiplex PCR. Found here are fewer than 85,000 clones, roughly 89% of them singletons; the top ten hold 9.3%. Notes on the study in general: Per reports, nearly half of all spike-specific TCRs target regions that are unmutated in variants. Spike-specific TCRs gained breadth and depth after people received two AZD1222 doses.

This receptor was identified in an adult who received the AZD1222 COVID-19 vaccine. The specimen was peripheral blood, collected 28 days after the second AZD1222 dose. This chain connects TRBV18 to TRBJ1-2; possibly TRBD1 for D (5 bases). The CDR3, as DNA: TGTGCCAGCTCCCCGGGGACGGATCGGGGTGGCTACACCTTC. Translating gives CASSPGTDRGGYTF.